The clone carrying this T cell receptor (beta chain) was recorded at least ten times. Its antigen is not known. Using quantitative 5'-RACE with molecular barcodes, the authors made TCR beta libraries. From the 5' RACE reads, TCRdb called clonotypes with MiXCR, one entry per CDR3 protein. The data show some 71,000 distinct CDR3 sequences, over 4% seen once. The data derive from a study of CD8 T cells in ankylosing spondylitis. Findings of the study overall: Relatively rare in peripheral blood, disease-linked clones were also CD8+. Roughly eight highly homologous variants made up a TCR beta motif, and this motif appeared characteristic of ankylosing spondylitis blood. Disease-linked clones were reportedly significantly enriched in matched ankylosing spondylitis synovial fluid.

Trimming took 5 bases from V and 1 from J, leaving 14 bases between them. There are 15 residues in the CDR3. Germline V CDR1 and CDR2: SGHVS, FNYEAQ. The source is a male donor with ankylosing spondylitis or in good health (not recorded which). This chain joins TRBV7-6 and TRBJ1-1; perhaps TRBD1 as D (6 bases). Sequenced input: blood, either unsorted or a sorted T cell fraction (not recorded which). The CDR3 bases are TGTGCCAGCAGCCACCGACAGGATCCGAACACTGAAGCTTTCTTT. Translation: CASSHRQDPNTEAFF.